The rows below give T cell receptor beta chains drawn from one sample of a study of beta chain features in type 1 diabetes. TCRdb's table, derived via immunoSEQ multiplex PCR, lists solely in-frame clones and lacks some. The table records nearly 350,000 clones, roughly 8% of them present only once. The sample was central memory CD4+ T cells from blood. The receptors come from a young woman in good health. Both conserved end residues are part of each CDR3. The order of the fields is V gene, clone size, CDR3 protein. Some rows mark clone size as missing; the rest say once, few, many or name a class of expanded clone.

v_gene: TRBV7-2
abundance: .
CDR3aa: CASSLAGRTGELFF

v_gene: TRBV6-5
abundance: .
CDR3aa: CASSPWTGRTEAFF

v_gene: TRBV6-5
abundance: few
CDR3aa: CASRRGRSSYEQYF

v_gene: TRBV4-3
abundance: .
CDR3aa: CASSQDLGPDRGLYEQYF

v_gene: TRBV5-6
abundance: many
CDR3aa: CASSLATSGNYYEQYF

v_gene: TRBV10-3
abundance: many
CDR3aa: CAISEFSTLVPQHF

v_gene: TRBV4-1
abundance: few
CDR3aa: CASSHSDRGVADIQYF

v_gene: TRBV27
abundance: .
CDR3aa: CASSSRDRGPAKNIQYF

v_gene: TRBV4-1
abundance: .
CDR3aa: CASSQEQGDGYTF

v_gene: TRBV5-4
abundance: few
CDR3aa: CARTSRQGMNTEAFF

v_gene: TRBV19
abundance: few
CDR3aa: CASSLSPMNTEAFF

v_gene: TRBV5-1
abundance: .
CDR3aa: CAPAPQGYTF

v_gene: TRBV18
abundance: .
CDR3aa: CASSPPGLSNEKLFF

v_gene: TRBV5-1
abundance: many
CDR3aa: CASSYGGGADEQFF

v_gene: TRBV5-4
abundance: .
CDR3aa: CASSLGPNQPQHF

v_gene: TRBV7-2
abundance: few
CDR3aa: CASSLVSASNEQYF

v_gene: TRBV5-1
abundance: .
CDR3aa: CASSRDSPIYEQYF

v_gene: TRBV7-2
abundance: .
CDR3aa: CASSTYTDTQYF

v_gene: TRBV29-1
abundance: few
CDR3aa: CSVDLSAGDTQYF

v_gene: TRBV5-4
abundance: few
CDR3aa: CASSLEARGKIPDTQYF

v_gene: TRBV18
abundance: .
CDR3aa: CASSPRSGATDTQYF

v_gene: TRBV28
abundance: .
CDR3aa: CASSGSGTDSYEQYF

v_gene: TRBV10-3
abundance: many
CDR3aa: CAISGTSGRAGANEQFF

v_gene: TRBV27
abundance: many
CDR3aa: CASSLPEELFF

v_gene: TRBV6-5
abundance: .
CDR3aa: CASGFSARTDTQYF

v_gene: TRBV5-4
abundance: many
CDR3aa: CASSLDSYGYTF

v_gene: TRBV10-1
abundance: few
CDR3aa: CASSEYGMNTEAFF

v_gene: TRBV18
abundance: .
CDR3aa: CASSPDAGGYTF

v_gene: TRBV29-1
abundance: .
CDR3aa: CSVKRGTSGRLPGELFF

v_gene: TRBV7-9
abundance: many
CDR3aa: CASSYSAPRVNTIYF

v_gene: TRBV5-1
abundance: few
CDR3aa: CASSSGLAGYNEQFF

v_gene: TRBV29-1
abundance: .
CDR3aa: CSVEKDGTGVGYTF

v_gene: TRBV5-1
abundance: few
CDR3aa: CASSSIAGSSYEQYF

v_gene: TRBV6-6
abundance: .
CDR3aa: CASVRDGPYEQYF

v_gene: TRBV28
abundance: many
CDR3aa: CASNLAGDYEQYF

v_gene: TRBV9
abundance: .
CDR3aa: CASSVTGLVGTGELFF

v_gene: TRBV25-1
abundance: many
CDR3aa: CASSPTGDRVTGNTIYF

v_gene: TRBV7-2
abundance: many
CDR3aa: CASSHWDSTYEQYF

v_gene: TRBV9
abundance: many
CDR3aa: CASSRSIGVHEQYF

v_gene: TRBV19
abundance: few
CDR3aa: CASRNIDRHGYTF

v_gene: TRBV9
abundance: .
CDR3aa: CASSVGQGSYNEQFF